Listed below are T cell receptor beta chains from one sample, sequenced in a study of blood T cell repertoires in COVID-19. Repertoires were generated with immunoSEQ multiplex PCR, while TCRdb's copy carries only in-frame clones and drops some. The table shows 150,000 to 200,000 clones, with less than 85% occurring only once. Sequencing was performed on peripheral blood. These receptors were collected from a man between 45 and 60 years old who had recovered from COVID-19. Both conserved end residues are part of each CDR3. The D gene is left open where the match is weak. Rows may omit the clone size; those that give it use once, few, many or a size class.

>-|TRBV30|TRBD1|TRBJ1-6
TGTGCCTGGAGTGGAGGACAGGGAGGCTCACCCCTCCACTTT
CAWSGGQGGSPLHF
>-|TRBV7-3|-|TRBJ2-1
TGTGCCAGCAGCTTATTCAGGGTAAATGAGCAGTTCTTC
CASSLFRVNEQFF
>-|TRBV6-6|-|TRBJ1-1
TGTGCCAGCAGTTACCCCGCGGAGGGAATGAACACTGAAGCTTTCTTT
CASSYPAEGMNTEAFF
>-|TRBV24-1|TRBD1|TRBJ2-1
TGTGCCACCAGTGACGGCGACAGGGGGCATACCTACAATGAGCAGTTCTTC
CATSDGDRGHTYNEQFF
>few|TRBV19|TRBD1|TRBJ2-3
TGTGCCAGTAGTGGACAGGGGAATACGCAGTATTTT
CASSGQGNTQYF
>-|TRBV5-1|TRBD1|TRBJ1-1
TGCGCCAGCAGCAGGACAGGGGTTGTTAACACTGAAGCTTTCTTT
CASSRTGVVNTEAFF
>once|TRBV28|-|TRBJ1-1
TGTGCCAGCAGTATCCCGACAGGCCTCAACACTGAAGCTTTCTTT
CASSIPTGLNTEAFF
>-|TRBV19|TRBD2|TRBJ2-2
TGTGCCAGTAGTATAGGACTAGCGACTCGGGGCGGGGAGCTGTTTTTT
CASSIGLATRGGELFF
>many|TRBV4-3|-|TRBJ2-1
TGCGCCAGCAGCCAAGATTTTGCAGGGTCGCCCAATGAGCAGTTCTTC
CASSQDFAGSPNEQFF
>-|TRBV2|-|TRBJ2-1
TGTGCCAGCAGTCCTAGGGGGGGAAGGAATGAGCAGTTCTTC
CASSPRGGRNEQFF
>-|TRBV2|-|TRBJ1-1
TGTGCCAGCAGGGCAGGGGTGAACACTGAAGCTTTCTTT
CASRAGVNTEAFF
>few|TRBV3-1/TRBV3-2|-|TRBJ2-1
TGTGCCAGCAGCCTAACGAGAACGCGGCAGTTCTTC
CASSLTRTRQFF
>-|TRBV6-2/TRBV6-3|TRBD2|TRBJ2-7
TGTGCCAGCAGCCTACTAGCGGGAGCCTACGAGCAGTACTTC
CASSLLAGAYEQYF
>-|TRBV2|TRBD2|TRBJ2-1
TGTGCCAGCAGTCACCAGACTAGCGGGGCCTACAATGAGCAGTTCTTC
CASSHQTSGAYNEQFF
>-|TRBV18|TRBD1|TRBJ1-5
TGTGCCAGCTCACCGGGACAGGGGAACAATCAGCCCCAGCATTTT
CASSPGQGNNQPQHF
>-|TRBV30|TRBD1|TRBJ2-7
TGTGCCTGGAGTGCGGGACAGATGCTCTACGAGCAGTACTTC
CAWSAGQMLYEQYF
>-|TRBV18|-|TRBJ2-5
TGTGCCAGCTCACAAAGGGGGGAGACCCAGTACTTC
CASSQRGETQYF
>-|TRBV28|-|TRBJ1-6
TGTGCCAGCAGTTACGGTCCCTATAATTCACCCCTCCACTTT
CASSYGPYNSPLHF
>-|TRBV5-4|TRBD1|TRBJ1-2
TGTGCCAGCAGCAAACCGGGACAGAGCTTCTATGGCTACACCTTC
CASSKPGQSFYGYTF
>-|TRBV24-1|TRBD1|TRBJ2-1
TGTGCCACCAGTGATTCGACAGGGGGTCTCCGCAACTACAATGAGCAGTTCTTC
CATSDSTGGLRNYNEQFF
>-|TRBV28|TRBD1|TRBJ1-3
TGTGCCAGCAGTTTATCTTTCAGGGGGCGTTTTGGAAACACCATATATTTT
CASSLSFRGRFGNTIYF
>-|TRBV4-2|-|TRBJ2-1
TGTGCCAGCAGCCAAAGTAGCTCGCCCTACAATGAGCAGTTCTTC
CASSQSSSPYNEQFF
>many|TRBV29-1|-|TRBJ2-6
TGCAGCGTTGCTAAGTCTGGGGCCAACGTCCTGACTTTC
CSVAKSGANVLTF
>-|TRBV24-1|TRBD2|TRBJ2-1
TGTGCCACCAGTGCGTGGGGGGGGGAGGGCCTCTACAATGAGCAGTTCTTC
CATSAWGGEGLYNEQFF
>-|TRBV4-3|-|TRBJ1-3
TGCGCCAGCAGCCGTTTTACAGGCTCTGGAAACACCATATATTTT
CASSRFTGSGNTIYF
>once|TRBV30|-|TRBJ1-6
TGTGCCTGGAGTGTAGCCGGAAGGGGGAATTCACCCCTCCACTTT
CAWSVAGRGNSPLHF
>-|TRBV6-2/TRBV6-3|-|TRBJ1-5
TGTGCCAGCAGTTATGGAGTTTCTAGCAATCAGCCCCAGCATTTT
CASSYGVSSNQPQHF
>-|TRBV9|TRBD1|TRBJ1-4
TGTGCCAGCAGCGTAGGCATCGTGGAAGGGGGCGGTGAAAAACTGTTTTTT
CASSVGIVEGGGEKLFF
>-|TRBV6-5|TRBD2|TRBJ2-7
TGTGCCAGCACCTTCGGGACTAGCGGGGGAAACGAGCAGTACTTC
CASTFGTSGGNEQYF
>-|TRBV29-1|TRBD1|TRBJ1-2
TGCCGCGTCCCTTCCGGGACAGGTGGGACCTATGGCTACACCTTC
CRVPSGTGGTYGYTF
>once|TRBV20-1|TRBD2|TRBJ2-3
TGCAGCCCTGGGGCTAGCGGGATAAAGTATTTT
CSPGASGIKYF
>-|TRBV15|-|TRBJ1-1
TGTGCCACCAGCTGGGGGCGACTGAACACTGAAGCTTTCTTT
CATSWGRLNTEAFF
>-|TRBV7-3|-|TRBJ2-6
TGTGCCAGCAGCTTAACCCAGGGCTCTGGGGCCAACGTCCTGACTTTC
CASSLTQGSGANVLTF
>-|TRBV5-1|-|TRBJ1-4
TGCGCCAGCAGAACCGGGACTCCTAATGAAAAACTGTTTTTT
CASRTGTPNEKLFF
>-|TRBV27|TRBD1|TRBJ1-4
TGTGCCAGCAGTACCCAACAGGGGCAGAGGGCGAAACTGTTTTTT
CASSTQQGQRAKLFF
>-|TRBV10-3|-|TRBJ2-1
TGTGCCATCAGTGACAGAACGGACTATAATGAGCAGTTCTTC
CAISDRTDYNEQFF
>few|TRBV7-9|-|TRBJ2-5
TGTGCCAGCAGCAAAACAGGGACAGAGACCCAGTACTTC
CASSKTGTETQYF
>once|TRBV20-1|-|TRBJ2-5
TGCAGTGCTAGAGTGAGTGAGACCCAGTACTTC
CSARVSETQYF
>-|TRBV7-2|TRBD1|TRBJ1-4
TGTGCCAGCAGCGACAGGGTTTTGGGAAAACTGTTTTTT
CASSDRVLGKLFF
>-|TRBV5-4|-|TRBJ1-1
TGTGCCAGCAGCTTAAACAGGTTTCGAGCTGAAGCTTTCTTT
CASSLNRFRAEAFF
>-|TRBV7-3|TRBD1|TRBJ1-1
TGTGCCAGCAGCCCGCCAGGGGGTCAGGGGGGAACTGAAGCTTTCTTT
CASSPPGGQGGTEAFF
>-|TRBV6-5|-|TRBJ2-3
TGTGCCAGCACCCAACGGTGGTCGGATACGCAGTATTTT
CASTQRWSDTQYF
>few|TRBV6-4|-|TRBJ2-6
TGTGCCAGCAGTGACTCGATTGCAGGGACTGGGGCCAACGTCCTGACTTTC
CASSDSIAGTGANVLTF
>-|TRBV30|-|TRBJ1-2
TGTGCCTGGAGTCGGACATCTCGAAGCTATGGCTACACCTTC
CAWSRTSRSYGYTF